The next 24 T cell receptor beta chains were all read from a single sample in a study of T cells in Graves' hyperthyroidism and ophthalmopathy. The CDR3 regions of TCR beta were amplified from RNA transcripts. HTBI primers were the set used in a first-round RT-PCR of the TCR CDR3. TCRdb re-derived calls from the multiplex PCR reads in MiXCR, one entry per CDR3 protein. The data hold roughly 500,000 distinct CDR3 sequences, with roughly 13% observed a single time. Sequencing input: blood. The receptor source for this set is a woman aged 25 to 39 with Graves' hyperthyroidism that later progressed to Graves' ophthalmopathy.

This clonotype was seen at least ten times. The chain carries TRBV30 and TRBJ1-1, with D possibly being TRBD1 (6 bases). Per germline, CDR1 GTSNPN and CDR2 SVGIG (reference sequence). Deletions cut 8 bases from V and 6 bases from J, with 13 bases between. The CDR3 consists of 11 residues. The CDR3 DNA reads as TGTGCCAGCCTCAGGGGCTCTGAAGCTTTCTTT. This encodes CASLRGSEAFF.

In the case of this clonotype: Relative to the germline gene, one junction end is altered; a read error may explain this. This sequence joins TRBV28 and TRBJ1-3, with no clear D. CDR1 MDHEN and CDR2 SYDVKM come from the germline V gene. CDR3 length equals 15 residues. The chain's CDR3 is CASSLRRYTGDTIYF. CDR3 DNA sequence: TGTGCCAGCAGTTTACGTAGGTACACTGGAGACACCATATATTTT.

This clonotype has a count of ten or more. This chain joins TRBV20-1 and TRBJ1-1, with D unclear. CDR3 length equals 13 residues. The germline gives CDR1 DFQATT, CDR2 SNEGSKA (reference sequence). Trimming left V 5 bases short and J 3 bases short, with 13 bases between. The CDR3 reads CSALKTRHTEAFF. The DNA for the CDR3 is TGCAGTGCTCTTAAGACACGCCACACTGAAGCTTTCTTT.

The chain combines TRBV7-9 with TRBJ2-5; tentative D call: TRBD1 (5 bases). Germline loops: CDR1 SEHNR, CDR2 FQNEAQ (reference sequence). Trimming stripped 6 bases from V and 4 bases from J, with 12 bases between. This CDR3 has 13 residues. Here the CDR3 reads CASSSQERETQYF. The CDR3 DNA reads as TGTGCCAGCAGTTCACAGGAAAGAGAGACCCAGTACTTC.

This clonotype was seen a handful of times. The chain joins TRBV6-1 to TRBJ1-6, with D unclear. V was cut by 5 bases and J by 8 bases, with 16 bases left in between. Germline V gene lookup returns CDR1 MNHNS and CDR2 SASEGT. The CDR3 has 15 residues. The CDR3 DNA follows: TGTGCCAGCAGTTATAGGTCGCCAGAAGATTCACCCCTCCACTTT. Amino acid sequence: CASSYRSPEDSPLHF.

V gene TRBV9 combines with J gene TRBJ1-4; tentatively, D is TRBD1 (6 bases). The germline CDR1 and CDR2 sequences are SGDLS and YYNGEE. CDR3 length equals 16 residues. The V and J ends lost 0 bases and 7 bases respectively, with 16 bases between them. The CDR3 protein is CASSVDGQKGGEKLFF. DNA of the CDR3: TGTGCCAGCAGCGTAGATGGCCAGAAGGGGGGTGAAAAACTGTTTTTT.

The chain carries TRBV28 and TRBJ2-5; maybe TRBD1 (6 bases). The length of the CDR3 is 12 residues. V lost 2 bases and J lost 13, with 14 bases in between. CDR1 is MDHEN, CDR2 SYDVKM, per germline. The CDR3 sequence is CASSLQGSKVYF. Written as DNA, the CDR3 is TGTGCCAGCAGTTTACAGGGGTCCAAAGTGTACTTC.

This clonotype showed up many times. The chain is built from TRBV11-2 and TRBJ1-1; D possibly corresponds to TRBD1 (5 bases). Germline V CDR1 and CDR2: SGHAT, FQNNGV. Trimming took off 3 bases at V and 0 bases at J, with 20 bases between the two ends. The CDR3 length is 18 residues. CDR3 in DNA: TGTGCCAGCAGCTTCTTGTTTGGGGGTACCGGATTGAACACTGAAGCTTTCTTT. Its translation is CASSFLFGGTGLNTEAFF.

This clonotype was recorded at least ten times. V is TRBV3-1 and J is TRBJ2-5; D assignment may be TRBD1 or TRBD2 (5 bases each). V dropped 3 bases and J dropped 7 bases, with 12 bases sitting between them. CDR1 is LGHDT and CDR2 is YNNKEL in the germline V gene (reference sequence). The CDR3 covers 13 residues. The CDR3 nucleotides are TGTGCCAGCAGCCAGGGGACCGCCGGGACCCAGTACTTC. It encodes CASSQGTAGTQYF.

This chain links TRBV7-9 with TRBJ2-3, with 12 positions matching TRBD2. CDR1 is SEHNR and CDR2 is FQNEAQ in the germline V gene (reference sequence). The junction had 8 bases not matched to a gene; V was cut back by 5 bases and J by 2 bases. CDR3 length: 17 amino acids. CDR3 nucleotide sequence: TGTGCCAGCAGCGTACCTAGCGGGAGGGCCCTCACAGATACGCAGTATTTT. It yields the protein CASSVPSGRALTDTQYF.

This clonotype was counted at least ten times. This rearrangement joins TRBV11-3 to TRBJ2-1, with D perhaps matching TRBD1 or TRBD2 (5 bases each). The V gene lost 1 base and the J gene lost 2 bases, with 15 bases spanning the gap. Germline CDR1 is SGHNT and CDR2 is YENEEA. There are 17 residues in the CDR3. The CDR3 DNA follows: TGTGCCAGCAGCTTAGTTAGAGGGGAGTGGGCCTACAATGAGCAGTTCTTC. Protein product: CASSLVRGEWAYNEQFF.

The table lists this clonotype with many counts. The chain's CDR3 is CASSLVRDNYNEQFF. The DNA of the CDR3 is TGCGCCAGCAGCTTGGTAAGGGACAATTACAATGAGCAGTTCTTC. The chain uses TRBV5-1 and TRBJ2-1; the D gene is possibly TRBD1 (6 bases). The length of the CDR3 is 15 residues. The ends were cut back, 0 bases at V and 4 bases at J, with 11 bases in the middle. Germline CDR1 and CDR2: SGHRS and YFSETQ.

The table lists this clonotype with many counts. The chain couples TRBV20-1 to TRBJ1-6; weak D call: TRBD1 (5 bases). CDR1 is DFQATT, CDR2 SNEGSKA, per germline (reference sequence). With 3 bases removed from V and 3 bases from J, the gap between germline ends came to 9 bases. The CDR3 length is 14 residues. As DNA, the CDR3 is TGCAGTGCTAGTGGGGGGGTCTATAATTCACCCCTCCACTTT. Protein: CSASGGVYNSPLHF.

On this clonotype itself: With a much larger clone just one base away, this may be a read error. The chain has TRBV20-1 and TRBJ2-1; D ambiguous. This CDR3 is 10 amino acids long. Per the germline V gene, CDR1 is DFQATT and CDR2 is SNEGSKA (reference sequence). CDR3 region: CGARDNEQFF. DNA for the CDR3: TGCGGTGCTAGGGACAATGAGCAGTTCTTC.

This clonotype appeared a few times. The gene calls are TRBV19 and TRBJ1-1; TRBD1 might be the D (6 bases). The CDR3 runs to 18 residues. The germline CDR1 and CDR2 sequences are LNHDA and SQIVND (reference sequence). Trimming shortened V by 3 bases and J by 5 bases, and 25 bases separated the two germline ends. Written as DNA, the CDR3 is TGTGCCAGTAGTATTGCTTCAGGGGTAAAAGGTTCGGGGACTGAAGCTTTCTTT. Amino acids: CASSIASGVKGSGTEAFF.

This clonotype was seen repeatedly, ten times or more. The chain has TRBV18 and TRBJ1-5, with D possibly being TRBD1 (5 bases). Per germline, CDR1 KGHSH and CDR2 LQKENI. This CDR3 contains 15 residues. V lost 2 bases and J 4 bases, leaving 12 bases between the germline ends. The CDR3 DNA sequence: TGTGCCAGCTCACCATCCGCGACAGAAAATCAGCCCCAGCATTTT. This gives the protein CASSPSATENQPQHF.

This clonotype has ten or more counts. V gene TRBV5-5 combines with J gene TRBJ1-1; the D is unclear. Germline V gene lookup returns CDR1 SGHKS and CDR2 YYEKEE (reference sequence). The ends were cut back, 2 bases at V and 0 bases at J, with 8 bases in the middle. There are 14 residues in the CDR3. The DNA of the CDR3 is TGTGCCAGCAGCTTTGGTAGCTTGAACACTGAAGCTTTCTTT. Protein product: CASSFGSLNTEAFF.

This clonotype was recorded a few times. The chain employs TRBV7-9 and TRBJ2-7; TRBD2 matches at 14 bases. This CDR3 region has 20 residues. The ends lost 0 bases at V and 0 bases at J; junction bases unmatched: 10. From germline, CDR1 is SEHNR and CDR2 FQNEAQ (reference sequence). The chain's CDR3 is CASSLADWGLAGDDSYEQYF. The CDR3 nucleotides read TGTGCCAGCAGCTTAGCGGATTGGGGACTAGCGGGAGATGACTCCTACGAGCAGTACTTC.

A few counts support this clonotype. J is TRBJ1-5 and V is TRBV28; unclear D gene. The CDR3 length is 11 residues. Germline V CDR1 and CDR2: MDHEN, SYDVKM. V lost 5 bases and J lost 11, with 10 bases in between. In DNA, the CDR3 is TGTGCCAGCAGTACCCTCAAGTCCCAGCATTTT. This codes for CASSTLKSQHF.

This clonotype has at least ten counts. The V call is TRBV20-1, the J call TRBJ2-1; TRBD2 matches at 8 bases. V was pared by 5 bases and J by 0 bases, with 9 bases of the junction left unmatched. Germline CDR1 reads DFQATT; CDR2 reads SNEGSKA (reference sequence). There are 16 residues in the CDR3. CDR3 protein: CSALPSGPVSYNEQFF. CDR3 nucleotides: TGCAGTGCTCTCCCTAGCGGGCCGGTCTCCTACAATGAGCAGTTCTTC.

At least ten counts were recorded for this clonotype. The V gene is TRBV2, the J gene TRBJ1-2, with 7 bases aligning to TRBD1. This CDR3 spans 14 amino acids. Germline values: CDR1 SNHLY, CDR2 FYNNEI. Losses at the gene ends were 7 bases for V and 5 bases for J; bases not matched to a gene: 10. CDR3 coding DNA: TGTGCCAGCACCGAACAGGGGCTACGTTATGGCTACACCTTC. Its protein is CASTEQGLRYGYTF.

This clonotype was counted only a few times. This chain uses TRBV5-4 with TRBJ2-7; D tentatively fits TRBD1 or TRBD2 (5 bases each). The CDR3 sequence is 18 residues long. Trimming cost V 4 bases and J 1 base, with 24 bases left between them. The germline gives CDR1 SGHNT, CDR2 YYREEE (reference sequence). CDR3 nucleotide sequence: TGTGCCAGCAGCCGCAGGGAGTTTGAAGTTTATCGGTCCTACGAGCAGTACTTC. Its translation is CASSRREFEVYRSYEQYF.

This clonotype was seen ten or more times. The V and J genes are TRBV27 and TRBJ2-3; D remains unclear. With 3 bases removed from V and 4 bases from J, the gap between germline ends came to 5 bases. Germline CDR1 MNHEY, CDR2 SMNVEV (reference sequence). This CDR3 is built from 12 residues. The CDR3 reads CASSFSADTQYF. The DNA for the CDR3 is TGTGCCAGCAGTTTTAGTGCAGATACGCAGTATTTT.

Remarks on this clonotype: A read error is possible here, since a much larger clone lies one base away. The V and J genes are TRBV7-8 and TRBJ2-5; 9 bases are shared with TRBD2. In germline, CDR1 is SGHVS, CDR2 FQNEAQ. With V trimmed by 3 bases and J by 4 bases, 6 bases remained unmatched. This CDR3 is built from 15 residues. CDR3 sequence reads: CASSFRGGRGETQYF. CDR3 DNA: TGTGCCAGCAGCTTCCGGGGCGGGAGGGGAGAGACCCAGTACTTC.